The table lists the clone carrying this TCR beta chain with many counts. Its antigen is unknown. This entry is derived from a study of neurological immune-mediated disorders. With 10-nucleotide random UMIs, 5'RACE was used to make the cDNA. TCRdb re-called the 5' RACE reads with MiXCR, one entry per CDR3 protein. The top ten hold about 1.7% of the sample, which has more than 50,000 distinct CDR3 sequences, approximately 10% seen once. The CDR3 has 13 amino acids. V lost 4 bases to trimming and J lost 3 bases; unmatched junction nucleotides: 2. Regarding the study as a whole: The greatest TCR clonal expansion appeared in HTLV-1-associated myelopathy and the smallest, falling below healthy controls, in multiple sclerosis.

The study used blood bank volunteers in Maryland, USA, as healthy controls. The origin of this receptor is a man aged 55-75 years in good health. This chain connects TRBV12-3 or TRBV12-4 to TRBJ1-1, with TRBD1 matching over 7 bases. Sequenced input: PBMCs. The CDR3 DNA is TGTGCCAGCAGTTCCGACAGGGACACTGAAGCTTTCTTT. Residues: CASSSDRDTEAFF.